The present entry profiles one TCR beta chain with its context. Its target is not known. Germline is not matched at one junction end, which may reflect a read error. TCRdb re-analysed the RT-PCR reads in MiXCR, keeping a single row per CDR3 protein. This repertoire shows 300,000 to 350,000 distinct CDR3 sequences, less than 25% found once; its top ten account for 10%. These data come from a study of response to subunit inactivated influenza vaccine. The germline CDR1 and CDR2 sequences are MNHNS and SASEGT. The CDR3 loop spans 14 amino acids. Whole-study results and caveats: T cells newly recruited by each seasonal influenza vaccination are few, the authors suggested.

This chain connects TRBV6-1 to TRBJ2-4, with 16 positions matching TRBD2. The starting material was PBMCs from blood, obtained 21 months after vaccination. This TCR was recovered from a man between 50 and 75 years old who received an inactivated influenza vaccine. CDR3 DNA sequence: TGTGCCAGCAGTCGAACCGGGACTAGCGGGGGGGTATTCTTC. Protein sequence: CASSRTGTSGGVFF.